One sample yielded the 21 T cell receptor beta chains listed below, sequenced in a study of regulatory T cells in long-lasting Graves disease. This sample's time point: persistent/refractory GD, antithyroid drugs over 5 years with positive TRAb. PBMC RNA was the source of the TCR library. Arm-PCR of CDR3 regions with iRepertoire HTBI primers generated TCR beta libraries. TCRdb re-called the multiplex PCR reads through MiXCR, storing one row per CDR3 protein. The sample includes approximately 400,000 distinct CDR3 sequences, 20% to 25% of them seen just once. The source material was peripheral blood mononuclear cells (PBMCs), sampled when the disease was refractory, from a patient treated with antithyroid drugs. These receptor sequences come from a middle-aged woman with Graves disease.

Ten or more counts support this clonotype. V usage is TRBV7-2 and J usage is TRBJ2-7; 7 positions agree with TRBD2. In germline, CDR1 is SGHTA, CDR2 FQGNSA. The CDR3 sequence is 15 residues long. The ends lost 1 base at V and 1 base at J; junction bases unmatched: 4. The CDR3: CASSLVAGASYEQYF. The CDR3 nucleotides are TGTGCCAGCAGCTTAGTTGCGGGAGCATCCTACGAGCAGTACTTC.

This chain joins TRBV25-1 and TRBJ2-7; D gene uncertain. Germline values: CDR1 MGHDK, CDR2 SYGVNS. The germline V and J ends were trimmed by 3 bases and 6 bases, with 12 bases remaining between them. This CDR3 comprises 13 residues. CDR3 region: CASSESALGEQYF. The DNA for the CDR3 is TGTGCCAGCAGTGAGTCCGCATTGGGCGAGCAGTACTTC.

This clonotype was detected only a few times. The V call is TRBV7-9, the J call TRBJ2-2, with TRBD2 as a possible D gene (5 bases). Germline loops: CDR1 SEHNR, CDR2 FQNEAQ (reference sequence). The CDR3 runs to 16 residues. V gave up 5 bases and J gave up 1 base, with 14 bases separating them. The CDR3 protein is CASSPRGRVNTGELFF. In DNA, the CDR3 is TGTGCCAGCAGCCCTCGAGGGCGGGTGAACACCGGGGAGCTGTTTTTT.

This clonotype was counted many times. This chain's CDR3 is CASSLGQAGRTYEQYF. CDR3 sequence (DNA): TGCGCCAGCAGCTTGGGACAGGCCGGAAGGACCTACGAGCAGTACTTC. The V gene is TRBV5-1, the J gene TRBJ2-7; D is perhaps TRBD1 (6 bases). This CDR3 region has 16 residues. Trimming cost V 0 bases and J 2 bases, with 15 bases left between them. Germline CDR1 reads SGHRS; CDR2 reads YFSETQ. The complete variable domain, with remaining parts taken from reference TRBV5-1 and TRBJ2-7, reads KAGVTQTPRYLIKTRGQQVTLSCSPISGHRSVSWYQQTPGQGLQFLFEYFSETQRNKGNFPGRFSGRQFSNSRSEMNVSTLELGDSALYLCASSLGQAGRTYEQYFGPGTRLTVT.

This clonotype showed up many times. The chain employs TRBV5-1 and TRBJ1-1; D gene ambiguous. The CDR3 covers 13 residues. CDR1 and CDR2 from the germline V gene are SGHRS and YFSETQ. Deletions cut 7 bases from V and 4 bases from J, with 14 bases between. CDR3 in DNA: TGCGCCAGCCACCCTTCGGAGGGCACTGAAGCTTTCTTT. This sequence encodes CASHPSEGTEAFF. The full variable domain, its missing parts supplied by reference TRBV5-1 and TRBJ1-1, is KAGVTQTPRYLIKTRGQQVTLSCSPISGHRSVSWYQQTPGQGLQFLFEYFSETQRNKGNFPGRFSGRQFSNSRSEMNVSTLELGDSALYLCASHPSEGTEAFFGQGTRLTVV.

This clonotype was seen at least ten times. The chain has TRBV6-1 and TRBJ1-1; TRBD1 is a possible D gene (5 bases). Germline loops: CDR1 MNHNS, CDR2 SASEGT. Deletions cut 1 base from V and 10 bases from J, with 19 bases between. The CDR3 runs 15 residues. The CDR3: CASSEGWTFPTGAFF. CDR3 sequence (DNA): TGTGCCAGCAGTGAAGGATGGACATTCCCTACGGGAGCTTTCTTT.

This clonotype was seen more than once but under ten times. This chain uses TRBV2 with TRBJ2-7; the match to TRBD1 covers 7 bases. The CDR3 is 13 amino acids. The V gene end was trimmed by 8 bases and the J gene end by 6 bases; junction bases not matched to a gene: 10. Germline CDR1 is SNHLY and CDR2 is FYNNEI. The DNA of the CDR3 is TGTGCCAGCTTACCCCCGGACAGGTTCGAGCAGTACTTC. Amino acid sequence: CASLPPDRFEQYF.

J is TRBJ2-5 and V is TRBV27, with a weak D call TRBD2 (7 bases). V gave up 1 base and J gave up 2 bases, with 17 bases separating them. This CDR3 contains 17 residues. Germline assignment: CDR1 MNHEY and CDR2 SMNVEV (reference sequence). This CDR3 is CASSLLGGGALQETQYF. The DNA of the CDR3 is TGTGCCAGCAGTTTATTAGGTGGGGGGGCATTACAAGAGACCCAGTACTTC.

The V gene is TRBV15, the J gene TRBJ2-3; no definite D call. Germline V CDR1 and CDR2: LNHNV, YYDKDF (reference sequence). Trimming took off 4 bases at V and 0 bases at J, with 8 bases between the two ends. This CDR3 spans 14 amino acids. The CDR3 DNA reads as TGTGCCACCAGCACATACCGTAGCACAGATACGCAGTATTTT. Protein product: CATSTYRSTDTQYF.

V usage is TRBV28 and J usage is TRBJ2-3; 9 nucleotides line up with TRBD1. The CDR3 extends over 18 amino acids. CDR1 and CDR2 from the germline V gene are MDHEN and SYDVKM. The V segment lost 5 bases and the J segment 3 bases; nucleotides outside the gene matches: 15. As DNA, the CDR3 is TGTGCCAGCAGTCGATCTTTTCAACAGGGGGCTGCGACAGATACGCAGTATTTT. Its protein is CASSRSFQQGAATDTQYF.

This clonotype appeared many times. The chain combines TRBV27 with TRBJ2-7; D unresolved. The germline V and J ends were trimmed by 3 bases and 3 bases, with 12 bases remaining between them. CDR1 and CDR2 (germline): MNHEY, SMNVEV (reference sequence). This CDR3 has 14 amino acids. The CDR3 DNA follows: TGTGCCAGCAGTTTCGGTGGGTCCCACTACGAGCAGTACTTC. Translating gives CASSFGGSHYEQYF.

This clonotype was detected many times. The rearrangement uses TRBV27 and TRBJ2-7; D tentatively fits TRBD1 or TRBD2 (6 bases each). The CDR3 contains 13 residues. Germline CDR1 is MNHEY and CDR2 is SMNVEV (reference sequence). The V and J ends lost 6 bases and 3 bases respectively, with 12 bases between them. This CDR3 reads CASSLRGDYEQYF. In DNA, the CDR3 is TGTGCCAGCAGCTTAAGGGGGGACTACGAGCAGTACTTC.

The chain has TRBV2 and TRBJ1-1, with TRBD1 as a possible D gene (6 bases). Trimming shortened V by 6 bases and J by 11 bases, and 13 bases separated the two germline ends. CDR1 and CDR2 from the germline V gene are SNHLY and FYNNEI. The CDR3 is made up of 11 amino acids. The CDR3 sequence is CASREQGRAFF. The CDR3 bases are TGTGCCAGCAGGGAACAGGGTCGGGCTTTCTTT.

With regard to this clonotype: The junction and the germline gene differ at one end; a read error may be behind it. The chain couples TRBV27 to TRBJ2-7; either TRBD1 or TRBD2 may supply D (5 bases each). The germline gives CDR1 MNHEY, CDR2 SMNVEV (reference sequence). The CDR3 loop spans 14 amino acids. The CDR3 coding sequence is TGTGCCATCAGTATCCAGGGACCGGGCTACGAGCAGTACTTC. Translated, it gives CAISIQGPGYEQYF.

The rearrangement uses TRBV20-1 and TRBJ1-1, with D perhaps matching TRBD1 (6 bases). The V and J ends lost 3 bases and 3 bases respectively, with 17 bases between them. The V gene's germline CDR1 is DFQATT and CDR2 SNEGSKA (reference sequence). CDR3 size: 15 residues. CDR3 in amino acids: CSARDWTKGDTEAFF. CDR3 nucleotide sequence: TGCAGTGCTAGGGATTGGACGAAGGGGGACACTGAAGCTTTCTTT.

In its sample, this clonotype was seen a few times. The rearrangement joins TRBV7-3 to TRBJ2-5; 8 nucleotides agree with TRBD2. The V gene's germline CDR1 is SGHTA and CDR2 FQGTGA. The CDR3 is 14 residues long. V was pared by 5 bases and J by 5 bases, with 7 bases of the junction left unmatched. In DNA, the CDR3 is TGTGCCAGCAGCCGTAGCGGGGACCGGGAGACCCAGTACTTC. Protein product: CASSRSGDRETQYF.

This clonotype was observed a few times. The chain's CDR3 is CASSFLQVIQYF. The CDR3 coding sequence is TGTGCCAGCAGTTTTCTCCAGGTCATTCAGTACTTC. The J gene is TRBJ2-4, the V gene TRBV12-3 or TRBV12-4, with D unclear. The germline V and J ends were trimmed by 3 bases and 9 bases, with 9 bases remaining between them. This CDR3 spans 12 amino acids.

In this sample, this clonotype turned up a few times. The chain employs TRBV2 and TRBJ2-1, with D possibly called TRBD1 or TRBD2 (6 bases each). Germline V CDR1 and CDR2: SNHLY, FYNNEI. V lost 8 bases and J lost 5, with 25 bases in between. The CDR3 loop spans 17 amino acids. CDR3 protein: CASSFSGGGRGNNEQFF. The CDR3 region has the DNA TGTGCCAGCTCCTTCTCCGGAGGGGGAAGGGGTAACAATGAGCAGTTCTTC.

Regarding this clonotype: This clone may be a read error of a much larger clone one base away. The chain joins TRBV2 to TRBJ1-2; 8 bases map to TRBD1. Germline V gene sequence: CDR1 SNHLY, CDR2 FYNNEI. The CDR3 runs 14 residues. The J segment lost 5 bases and the V segment lost 0 bases, leaving 2 bases of the junction unmatched. The CDR3 region is CASSEARGPYGYTF. In DNA form, the CDR3 reads TGTGCCAGCAGTGAAGCCAGGGGGCCTTATGGCTACACCTTC.

For this clonotype: One base away lies a much larger clone, so this may be a sequencing read error. The chain carries TRBV6-6 and TRBJ1-2; TRBD1 aligns across 9 bases. CDR1 MNHNY and CDR2 SVGAGI come from the germline V gene (reference sequence). This CDR3 has 18 residues. CDR3 coding DNA: TGTGCCAGCAGTTACTCGGTAGCAGGGACAGGGATGAACTATGGCCACACCTTC. This translates into CASSYSVAGTGMNYGHTF.

This clonotype was recorded at least ten times. J is TRBJ1-1 and V is TRBV12-3 or TRBV12-4; 7 bases align to TRBD1. The CDR3 spans 15 residues. V lost 7 bases and J lost 1; bases outside the gene matches: 9. DNA for the CDR3: TGTGCCAGCAAAGACGACAGGGCGGGGAACACTGAAGCTTTCTTT. Encoded protein: CASKDDRAGNTEAFF.